The rows below give T cell receptor beta chains drawn from one sample of a study of blood T cell repertoires in COVID-19. Assay: immunoSEQ multiplex PCR; the TCRdb copy retains only in-frame clones and omits some. The profile shows around 110,000 clones, 90% of them singletons. Sequences were obtained from peripheral blood. Receptors were obtained from a human donor with active COVID-19. The donor label of this sample is uncertain. The CDR3 runs from the conserved cysteine through the conserved F or W. D genes are given only for firm matches. Clone size, where shown, is once, few, many, or a class for clones that have expanded.

>14|NA|TRBJ1-6|once|TRBV19
TGTGCCAGTAGCCTACACAGGGTGGGATCACCCCTCCACTTT
CASSLHRVGSPLHF
>16|NA|TRBJ2-5|NA|TRBV6-1
TGTGCCAGCAGTGAGGGAAGGGGCTATTCTAGGGAGACCCAGTACTTC
CASSEGRGYSRETQYF
>14|NA|TRBJ1-1|NA|TRBV18
TGTGCCAGCTCACCAAGAGAGGGGACATATGAAGCTTTCTTT
CASSPREGTYEAFF
>13|NA|TRBJ2-1|few|TRBV4-1
TGCGCCAGCAGCCAAGAAAGGAGGGCTGAGCAGTTCTTC
CASSQERRAEQFF
>13|NA|TRBJ2-7|NA|TRBV14
TGTGCCAGCAGCCAAGATGACGGGTACGAGCAGTACTTC
CASSQDDGYEQYF
>15|TRBD1|TRBJ1-5|few|TRBV19
TGTGCCACCCTACCGGGACAGGGGTGGTATCAGCCCCAGCATTTT
CATLPGQGWYQPQHF
>16|TRBD1|TRBJ2-7|NA|TRBV6-1
TGTGCCAGCAGTGGTAATTCGGGGACAGGGGGCTACGAGCAGTACTTC
CASSGNSGTGGYEQYF
>16|NA|TRBJ2-7|NA|TRBV5-1
TGCGCCAGCAGAACCCTTAGAGAGGGGGGGACCTACGAGCAGTACTTC
CASRTLREGGTYEQYF
>16|TRBD1|TRBJ2-3|NA|TRBV7-2
TGTGCCAGCAGCTCCGGACAGGTCGGGCGCCCAGATACGCAGTATTTT
CASSSGQVGRPDTQYF
>14|TRBD1|TRBJ2-2|NA|TRBV25-1
TGTGCCAGCAGTATCGGGACAGGGGCCGGGGAGCTGTTTTTT
CASSIGTGAGELFF
>13|TRBD1|TRBJ1-6|NA|TRBV5-1
TGCGCCAGCAGCTGGGACAGAAATTCACCCCTCCACTTT
CASSWDRNSPLHF
>12|TRBD1|TRBJ1-2|NA|TRBV29-1
TGCAGCGGAACAGGGGTGGGCTATGGCTACACCTTC
CSGTGVGYGYTF
>15|TRBD1|TRBJ1-2|NA|TRBV28
TGTGCCAGCAGTTTGGGGACAGGGAGCCTATATGGCTACACCTTC
CASSLGTGSLYGYTF
>17|TRBD2|TRBJ2-5|once|TRBV7-7
TGTGCCAGCAGCTTACCTCGCGATGGGGGGGGACAAGAGACCCAGTACTTC
CASSLPRDGGGQETQYF
>16|TRBD2|TRBJ2-3|NA|TRBV24-1
TGTGCCACCAGTGATTTAGAGGCGGGAGGAAAAGATACGCAGTATTTT
CATSDLEAGGKDTQYF